Sequencing of this T cell receptor beta chain was carried out in a study of blood T cell repertoires in COVID-19. In the original workflow: Amplified reference gene primers provided the basis for estimating nucleated cell counts. Using immunoSEQ multiplex PCR, the repertoire was profiled, and TCRdb retains in-frame clones only, with some absent. V and J calls and clone size are as listed in that table; D and trimming were resolved from the DNA. The data hold about 200,000 clones, with 75% to 90% observed a single time. The CDR3 has 13 amino acids. J lost 4 bases, V lost 4 bases, and 1 base had no gene match. Germline-derived CDR1 and CDR2 are MNHNY and SVGAGI (reference sequence).

This clonotype originated in a man under 40 who had recovered from COVID-19. The V gene is TRBV6-6, the J gene TRBJ1-5; 7 nucleotides line up with TRBD1. The sequenced sample consisted of peripheral blood. DNA for the CDR3: TGTGCCAGCAGTTTGGGACAGAATCAGCCCCAGCATTTT. Its protein is CASSLGQNQPQHF.